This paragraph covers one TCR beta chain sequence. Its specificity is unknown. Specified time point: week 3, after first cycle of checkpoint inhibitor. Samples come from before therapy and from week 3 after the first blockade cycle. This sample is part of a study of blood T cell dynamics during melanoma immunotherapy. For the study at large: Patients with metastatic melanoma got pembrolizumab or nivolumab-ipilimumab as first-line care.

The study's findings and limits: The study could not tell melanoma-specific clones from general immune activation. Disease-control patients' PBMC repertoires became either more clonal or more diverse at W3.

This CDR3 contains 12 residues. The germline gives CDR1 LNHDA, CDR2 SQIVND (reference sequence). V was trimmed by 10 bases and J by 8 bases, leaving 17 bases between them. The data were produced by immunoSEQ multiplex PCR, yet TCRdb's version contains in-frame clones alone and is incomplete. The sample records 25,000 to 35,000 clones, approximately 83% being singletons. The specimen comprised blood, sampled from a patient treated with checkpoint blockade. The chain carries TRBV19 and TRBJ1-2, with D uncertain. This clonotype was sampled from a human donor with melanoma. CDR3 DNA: TGTGCCACCAAGCCAGGATCGGCGGGCTACACCTTC. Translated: CATKPGSAGYTF.